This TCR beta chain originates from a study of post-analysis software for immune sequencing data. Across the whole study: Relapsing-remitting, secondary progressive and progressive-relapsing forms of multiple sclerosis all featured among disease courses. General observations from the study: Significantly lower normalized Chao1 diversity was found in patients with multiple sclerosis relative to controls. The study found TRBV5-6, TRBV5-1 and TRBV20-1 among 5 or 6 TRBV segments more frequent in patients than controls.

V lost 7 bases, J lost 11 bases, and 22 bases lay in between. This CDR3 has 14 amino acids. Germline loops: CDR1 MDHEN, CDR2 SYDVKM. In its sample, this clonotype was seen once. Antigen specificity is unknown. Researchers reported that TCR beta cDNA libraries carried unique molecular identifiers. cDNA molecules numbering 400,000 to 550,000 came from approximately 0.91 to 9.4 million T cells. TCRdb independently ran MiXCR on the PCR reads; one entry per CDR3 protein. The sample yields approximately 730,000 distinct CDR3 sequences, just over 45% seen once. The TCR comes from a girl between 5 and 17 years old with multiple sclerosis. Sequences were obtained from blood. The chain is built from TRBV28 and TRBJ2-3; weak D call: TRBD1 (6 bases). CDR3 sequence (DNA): TGTGCCAGCACCCCCGGTAACAGGGCCTCAGGGCAGTATTTT. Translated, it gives CASTPGNRASGQYF.